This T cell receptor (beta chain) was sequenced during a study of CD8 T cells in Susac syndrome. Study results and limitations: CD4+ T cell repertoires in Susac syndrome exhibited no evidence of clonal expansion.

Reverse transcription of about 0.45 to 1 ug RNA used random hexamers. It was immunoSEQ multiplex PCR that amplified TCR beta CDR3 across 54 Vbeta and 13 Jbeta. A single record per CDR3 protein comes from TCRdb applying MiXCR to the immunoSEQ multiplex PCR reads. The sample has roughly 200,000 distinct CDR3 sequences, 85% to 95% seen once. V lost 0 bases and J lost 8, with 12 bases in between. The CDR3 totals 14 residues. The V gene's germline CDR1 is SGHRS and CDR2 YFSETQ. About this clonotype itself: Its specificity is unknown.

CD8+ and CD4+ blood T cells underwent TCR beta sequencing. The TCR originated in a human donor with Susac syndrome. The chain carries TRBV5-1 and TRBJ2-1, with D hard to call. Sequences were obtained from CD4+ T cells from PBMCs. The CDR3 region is CASSLEGLGYEQFF. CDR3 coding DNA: TGCGCCAGCAGCTTGGAGGGCCTCGGCTATGAGCAGTTCTTC.